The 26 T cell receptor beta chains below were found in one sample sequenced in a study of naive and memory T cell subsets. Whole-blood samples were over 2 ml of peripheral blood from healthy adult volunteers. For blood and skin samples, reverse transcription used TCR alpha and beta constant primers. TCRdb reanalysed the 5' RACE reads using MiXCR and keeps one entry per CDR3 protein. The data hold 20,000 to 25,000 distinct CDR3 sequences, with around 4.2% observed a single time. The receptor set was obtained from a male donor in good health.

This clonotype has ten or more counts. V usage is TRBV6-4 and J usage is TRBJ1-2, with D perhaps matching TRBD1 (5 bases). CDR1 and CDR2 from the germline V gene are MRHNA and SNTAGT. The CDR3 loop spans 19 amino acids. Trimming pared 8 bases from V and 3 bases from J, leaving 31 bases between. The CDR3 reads CASVIELPPGRARDYGYTF. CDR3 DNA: TGTGCCAGCGTAATTGAACTTCCTCCGGGACGGGCTAGGGACTATGGCTACACCTTC.

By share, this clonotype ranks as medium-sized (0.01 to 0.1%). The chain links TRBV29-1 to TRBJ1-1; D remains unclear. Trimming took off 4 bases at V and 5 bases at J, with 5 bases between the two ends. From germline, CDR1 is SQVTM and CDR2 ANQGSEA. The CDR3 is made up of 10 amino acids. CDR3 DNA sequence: TGCAGCGTTGCTGCGACTGAAGCTTTCTTT. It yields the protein CSVAATEAFF.

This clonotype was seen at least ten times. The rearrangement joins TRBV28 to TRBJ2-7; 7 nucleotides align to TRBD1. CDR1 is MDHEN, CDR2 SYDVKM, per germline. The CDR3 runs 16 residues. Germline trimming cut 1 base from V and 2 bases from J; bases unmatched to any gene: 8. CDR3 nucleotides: TGTGCCAGCAGTTTATTGGGGACAGCGTTAGCCTACGAGCAGTACTTC. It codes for CASSLLGTALAYEQYF.

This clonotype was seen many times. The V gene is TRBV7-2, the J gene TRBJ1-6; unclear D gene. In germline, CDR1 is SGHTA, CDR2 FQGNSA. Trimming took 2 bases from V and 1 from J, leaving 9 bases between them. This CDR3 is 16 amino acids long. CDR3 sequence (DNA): TGTGCCAGCAGCTTACCCCGACAATCCTATAATTCACCCCTCCACTTT. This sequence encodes CASSLPRQSYNSPLHF.

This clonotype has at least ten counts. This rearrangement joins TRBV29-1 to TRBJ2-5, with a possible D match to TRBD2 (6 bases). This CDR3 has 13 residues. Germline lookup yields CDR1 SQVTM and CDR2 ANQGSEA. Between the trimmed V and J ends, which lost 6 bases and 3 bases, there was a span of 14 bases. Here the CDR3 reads CSVYGGGKETQYF. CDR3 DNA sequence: TGCAGCGTCTACGGTGGGGGGAAAGAGACCCAGTACTTC.

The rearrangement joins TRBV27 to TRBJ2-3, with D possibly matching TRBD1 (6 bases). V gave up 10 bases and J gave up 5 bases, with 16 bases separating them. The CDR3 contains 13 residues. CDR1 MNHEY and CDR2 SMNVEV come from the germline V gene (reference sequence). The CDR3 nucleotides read TGTGCCACCCATCGGACAGCCCAAGATACGCAGTATTTT. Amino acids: CATHRTAQDTQYF.

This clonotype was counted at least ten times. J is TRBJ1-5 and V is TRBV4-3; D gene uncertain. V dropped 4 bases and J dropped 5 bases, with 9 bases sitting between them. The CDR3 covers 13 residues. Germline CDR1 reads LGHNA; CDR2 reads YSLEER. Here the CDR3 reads CASSLGPDQPQHF. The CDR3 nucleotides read TGCGCCAGCAGCCTAGGGCCCGATCAGCCCCAGCATTTT.

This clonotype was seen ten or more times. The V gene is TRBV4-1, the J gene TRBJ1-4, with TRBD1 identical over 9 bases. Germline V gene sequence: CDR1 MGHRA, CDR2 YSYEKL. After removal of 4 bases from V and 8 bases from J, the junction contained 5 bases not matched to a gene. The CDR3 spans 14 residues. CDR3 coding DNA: TGCGCCAGCAGCCCGCGGACAGGGGACGAAAAACTGTTTTTT. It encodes CASSPRTGDEKLFF.

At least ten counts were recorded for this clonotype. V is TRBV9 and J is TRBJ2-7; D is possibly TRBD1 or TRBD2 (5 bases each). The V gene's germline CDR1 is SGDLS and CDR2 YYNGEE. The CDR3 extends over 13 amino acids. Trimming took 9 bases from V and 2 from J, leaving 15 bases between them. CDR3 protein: CATRQRIPYEQYF. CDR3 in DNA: TGTGCCACTAGACAGCGGATTCCCTACGAGCAGTACTTC.

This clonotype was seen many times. The CDR3 sequence: CASSGDRGPYEQYF. Written as DNA, the CDR3 is TGTGCCAGCAGCGGGGACAGGGGACCCTACGAGCAGTACTTC. The V and J genes are TRBV5-6 and TRBJ2-7; TRBD1 aligns across 10 bases. Germline CDR1 and CDR2: SGHDT and YYEEEE. The CDR3 extends over 14 amino acids. Unmatched junction bases numbered 3, after V lost 4 bases and J lost 2 bases.

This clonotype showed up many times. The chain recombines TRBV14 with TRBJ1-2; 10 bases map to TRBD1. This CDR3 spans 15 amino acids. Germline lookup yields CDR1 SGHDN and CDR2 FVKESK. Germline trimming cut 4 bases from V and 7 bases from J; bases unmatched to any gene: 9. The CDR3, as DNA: TGTGCCAGCAGCCTGACCGGGACAGGGGCAAGTGGCTACACCTTC. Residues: CASSLTGTGASGYTF. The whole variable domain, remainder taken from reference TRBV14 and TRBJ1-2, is EAGVTQFPSHSVIEKGQTVTLRCDPISGHDNLYWYRRVMGKEIKFLLHFVKESKQDESGMPNNRFLAERTGGTYSTLKVQPAELEDSGVYFCASSLTGTGASGYTFGSGTRLTVV.

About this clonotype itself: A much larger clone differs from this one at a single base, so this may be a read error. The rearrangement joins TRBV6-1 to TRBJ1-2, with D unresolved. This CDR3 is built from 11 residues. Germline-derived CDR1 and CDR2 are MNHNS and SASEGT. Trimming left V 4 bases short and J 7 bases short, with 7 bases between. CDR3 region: CASSGFRGYTF. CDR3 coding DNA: TGTGCCAGCAGTGGGTTTCGTGGCTACACCTTC.

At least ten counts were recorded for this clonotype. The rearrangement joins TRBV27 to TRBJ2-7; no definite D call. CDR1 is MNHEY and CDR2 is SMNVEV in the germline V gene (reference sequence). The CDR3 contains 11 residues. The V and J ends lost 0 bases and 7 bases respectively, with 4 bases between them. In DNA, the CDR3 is TGTGCCAGCAGTTTATCGGGGGAGCAGTACTTC. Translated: CASSLSGEQYF.

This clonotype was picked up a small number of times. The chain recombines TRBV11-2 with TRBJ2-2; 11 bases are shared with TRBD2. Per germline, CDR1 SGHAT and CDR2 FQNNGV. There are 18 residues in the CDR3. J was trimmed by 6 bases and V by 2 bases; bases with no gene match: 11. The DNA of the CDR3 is TGTGCCAGCAGCTTAACGACTAGCGGGGCGCGATTGGCCGGGGAGCTGTTTTTT. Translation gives CASSLTTSGARLAGELFF.

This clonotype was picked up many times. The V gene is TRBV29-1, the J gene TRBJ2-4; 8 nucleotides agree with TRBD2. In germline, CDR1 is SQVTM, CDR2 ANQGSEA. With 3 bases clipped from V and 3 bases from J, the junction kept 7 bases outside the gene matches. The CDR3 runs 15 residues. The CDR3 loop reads CSVEPTSAGKNIQYF. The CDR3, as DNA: TGCAGCGTTGAGCCGACTAGCGCTGGCAAAAACATTCAGTACTTC.

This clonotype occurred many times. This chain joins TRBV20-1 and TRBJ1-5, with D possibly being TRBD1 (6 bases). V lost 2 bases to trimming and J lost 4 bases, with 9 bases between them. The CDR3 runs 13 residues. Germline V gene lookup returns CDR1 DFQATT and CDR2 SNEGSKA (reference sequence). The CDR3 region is CSARLTGNQPQHF. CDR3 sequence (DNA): TGCAGTGCTAGACTAACAGGGAATCAGCCCCAGCATTTT.

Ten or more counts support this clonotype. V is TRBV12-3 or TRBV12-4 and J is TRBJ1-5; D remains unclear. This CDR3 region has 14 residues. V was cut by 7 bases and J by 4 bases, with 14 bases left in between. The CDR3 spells CASNRGGPNQPQHF. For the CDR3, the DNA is TGTGCCAGCAACCGCGGAGGGCCTAATCAGCCCCAGCATTTT.

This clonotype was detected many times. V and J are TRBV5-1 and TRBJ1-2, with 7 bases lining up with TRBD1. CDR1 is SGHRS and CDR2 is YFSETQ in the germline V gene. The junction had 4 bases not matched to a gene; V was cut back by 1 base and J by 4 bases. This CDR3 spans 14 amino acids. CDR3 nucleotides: TGCGCCAGCAGCTTGAGCGGGACAGTCTATGGCTACACCTTC. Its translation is CASSLSGTVYGYTF.

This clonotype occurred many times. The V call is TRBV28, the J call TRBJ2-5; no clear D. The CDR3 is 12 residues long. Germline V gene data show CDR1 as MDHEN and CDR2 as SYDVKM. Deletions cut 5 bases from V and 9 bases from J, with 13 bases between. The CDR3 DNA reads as TGTGCCAGCAGTCCCCCCGAGCTAGCCCAGTACTTC. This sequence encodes CASSPPELAQYF. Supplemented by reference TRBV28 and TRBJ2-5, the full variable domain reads DVKVTQSSRYLVKRTGEKVFLECVQDMDHENMFWYRQDPGLGLRLIYFSYDVKMKEKGDIPEGYSVSREKKERFSLILESASTNQTSMYLCASSPPELAQYFGPGTRLLVL.

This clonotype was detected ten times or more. CDR3 region: CATSDSSPRPPTDTQYF. In nucleotides, the CDR3 is TGTGCCACCAGTGATTCATCCCCACGTCCTCCCACAGATACGCAGTATTTT. The V call is TRBV24-1, the J call TRBJ2-3; D gene unclear. The CDR3 spans 17 residues. V was cut by 2 bases and J by 2 bases, with 16 bases left in between. Per germline, CDR1 KGHDR and CDR2 SFDVKD.

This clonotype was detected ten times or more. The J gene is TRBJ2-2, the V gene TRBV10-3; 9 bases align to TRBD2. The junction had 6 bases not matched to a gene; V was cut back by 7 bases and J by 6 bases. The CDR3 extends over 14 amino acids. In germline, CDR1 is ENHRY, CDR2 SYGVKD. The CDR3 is CAIKKAGGPGELFF. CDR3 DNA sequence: TGTGCCATCAAGAAGGCGGGGGGGCCCGGGGAGCTGTTTTTT.

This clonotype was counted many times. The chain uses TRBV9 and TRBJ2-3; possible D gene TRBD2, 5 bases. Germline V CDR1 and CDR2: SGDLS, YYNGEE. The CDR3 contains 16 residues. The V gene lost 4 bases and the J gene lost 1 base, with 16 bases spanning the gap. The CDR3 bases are TGTGCCAGCAGCCCATGGACTCATACGGGCACAGATACGCAGTATTTT. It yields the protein CASSPWTHTGTDTQYF.

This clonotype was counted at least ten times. The CDR3 reads CASRERGANTGELFF. The DNA of the CDR3 is TGTGCCAGCAGGGAGCGGGGGGCGAACACCGGGGAGCTGTTTTTT. This chain links TRBV2 with TRBJ2-2; 9 bases line up with TRBD2. V was clipped by 6 bases and J by 0 bases; unmatched bases: 2. This CDR3 is 15 amino acids long. Germline V gene sequence: CDR1 SNHLY, CDR2 FYNNEI.

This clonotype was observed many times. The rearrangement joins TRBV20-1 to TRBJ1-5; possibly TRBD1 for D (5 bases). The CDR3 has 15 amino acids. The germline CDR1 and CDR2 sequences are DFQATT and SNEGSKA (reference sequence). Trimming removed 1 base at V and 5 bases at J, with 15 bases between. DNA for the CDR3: TGCAGTGCTAGAGGGGTGAAGGACACCCATCAGCCCCAGCATTTT. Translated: CSARGVKDTHQPQHF.

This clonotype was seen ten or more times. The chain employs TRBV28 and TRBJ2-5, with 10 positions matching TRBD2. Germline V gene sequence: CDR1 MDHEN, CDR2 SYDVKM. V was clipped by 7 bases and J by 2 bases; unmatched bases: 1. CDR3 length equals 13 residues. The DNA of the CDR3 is TGTGCCAGCAAGACTAGCGGGCAAGAGACCCAGTACTTC. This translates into CASKTSGQETQYF.

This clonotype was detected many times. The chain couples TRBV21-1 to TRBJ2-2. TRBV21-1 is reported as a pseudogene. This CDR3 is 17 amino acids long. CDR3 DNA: TGTGCCAGCAGCAAAGACGGTTTTACCGCGAACACCGGGGAGCTGTTTTTT. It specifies CASSKDGFTANTGELFF.